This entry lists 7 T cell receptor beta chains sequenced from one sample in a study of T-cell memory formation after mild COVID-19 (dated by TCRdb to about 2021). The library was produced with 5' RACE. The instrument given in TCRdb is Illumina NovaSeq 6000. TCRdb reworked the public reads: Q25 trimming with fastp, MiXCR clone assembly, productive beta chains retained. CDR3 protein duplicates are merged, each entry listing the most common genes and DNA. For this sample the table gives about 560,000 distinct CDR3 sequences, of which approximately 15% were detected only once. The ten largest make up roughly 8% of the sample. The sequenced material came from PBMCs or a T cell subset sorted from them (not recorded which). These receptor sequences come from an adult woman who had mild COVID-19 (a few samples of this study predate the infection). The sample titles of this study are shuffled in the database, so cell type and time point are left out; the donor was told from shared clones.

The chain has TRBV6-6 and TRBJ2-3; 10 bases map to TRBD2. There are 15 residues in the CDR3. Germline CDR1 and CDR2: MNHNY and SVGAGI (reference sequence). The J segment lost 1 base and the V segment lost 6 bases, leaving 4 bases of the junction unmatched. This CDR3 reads CASRPSGSGTDTQYF. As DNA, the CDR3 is TGTGCCAGCAGACCTAGCGGGAGTGGCACAGATACGCAGTATTTT.

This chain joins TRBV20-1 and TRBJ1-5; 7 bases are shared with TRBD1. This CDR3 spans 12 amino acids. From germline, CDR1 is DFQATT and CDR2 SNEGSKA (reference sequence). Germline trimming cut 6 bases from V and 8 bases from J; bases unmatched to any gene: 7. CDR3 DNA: TGCAGTGCCAGCAGGGGGTTGGAGCCCCAGCATTTT. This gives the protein CSASRGLEPQHF.

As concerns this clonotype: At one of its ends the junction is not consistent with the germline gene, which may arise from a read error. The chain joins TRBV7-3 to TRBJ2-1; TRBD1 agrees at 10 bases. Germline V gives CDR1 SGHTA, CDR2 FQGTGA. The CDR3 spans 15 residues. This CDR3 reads CASSLTDRGIDEQFF. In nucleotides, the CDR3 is TGTGCCAGCAGCCTAACGGACAGGGGGATCGATGAGCAGTTCTTC.

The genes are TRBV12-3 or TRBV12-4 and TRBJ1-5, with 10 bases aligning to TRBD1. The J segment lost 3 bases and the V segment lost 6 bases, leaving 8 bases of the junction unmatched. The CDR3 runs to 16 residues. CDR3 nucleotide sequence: TGTGCCAGCAGGAGACAGGGGGCTTTGTACAATCAGCCCCAGCATTTT. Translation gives CASRRQGALYNQPQHF.

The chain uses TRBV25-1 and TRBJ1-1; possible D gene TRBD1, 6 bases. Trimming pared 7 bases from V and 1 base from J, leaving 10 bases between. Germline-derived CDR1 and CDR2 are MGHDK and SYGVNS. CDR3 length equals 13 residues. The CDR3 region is CASKGQTNTEAFF. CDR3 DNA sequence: TGTGCCAGCAAGGGACAAACGAACACTGAAGCTTTCTTT. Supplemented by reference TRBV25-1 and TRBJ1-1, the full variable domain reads EADIYQTPRYLVIGTGKKITLECSQTMGHDKMYWYQQDPGMELHLIHYSYGVNSTEKGDLSSESTVSRIRTEHFPLTLESARPSHTSQYLCASKGQTNTEAFFGQGTRLTVV.

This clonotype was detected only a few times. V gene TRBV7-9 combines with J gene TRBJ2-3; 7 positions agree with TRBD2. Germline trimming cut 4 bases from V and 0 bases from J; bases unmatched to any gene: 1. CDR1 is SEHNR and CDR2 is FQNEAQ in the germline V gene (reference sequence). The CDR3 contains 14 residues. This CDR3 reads CASSSAGSTDTQYF. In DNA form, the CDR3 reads TGTGCCAGCAGCTCAGCGGGAAGCACAGATACGCAGTATTTT.

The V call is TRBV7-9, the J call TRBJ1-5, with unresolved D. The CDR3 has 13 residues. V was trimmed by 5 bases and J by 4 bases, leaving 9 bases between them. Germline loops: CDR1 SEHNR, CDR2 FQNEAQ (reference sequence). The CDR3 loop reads CASSEASNQPQHF. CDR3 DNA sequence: TGTGCCAGCAGCGAGGCTTCTAATCAGCCCCAGCATTTT.